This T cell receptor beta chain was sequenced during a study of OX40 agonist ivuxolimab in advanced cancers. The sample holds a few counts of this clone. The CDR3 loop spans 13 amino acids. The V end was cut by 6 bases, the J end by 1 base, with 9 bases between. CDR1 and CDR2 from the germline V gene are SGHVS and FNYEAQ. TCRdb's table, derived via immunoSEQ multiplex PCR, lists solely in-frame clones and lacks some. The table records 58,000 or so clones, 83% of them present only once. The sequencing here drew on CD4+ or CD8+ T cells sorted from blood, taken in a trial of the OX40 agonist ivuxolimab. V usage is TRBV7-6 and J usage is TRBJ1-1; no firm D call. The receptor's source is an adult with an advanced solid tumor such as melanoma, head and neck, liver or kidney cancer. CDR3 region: CASRVQQNTEAFF. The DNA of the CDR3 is TGTGCCAGCAGGGTGCAGCAGAACACTGAAGCTTTCTTT.